This is a list of T cell receptor beta chains from one sample in a study of cytomegalovirus exposure and HLA in healthy donors. Generated by immunoSEQ multiplex PCR, the TCRdb table keeps only in-frame clones and is missing some. The sample contains 200,000 to 250,000 clones, around four fifths of which appear only once. The material sequenced was PBMCs. These receptors all come from a male donor in good health and CMV-seronegative. CDR3s include the opening cysteine and the closing phenylalanine or tryptophan. D genes are given only for firm matches. Where a row states a size, it is once, few, many or the class of an expanded clone; other rows omit it.

>TRBV7-9|TRBD1|TRBJ2-7|once
CASSSREDREVYEQYF
TGTGCCAGCAGCTCGCGAGAGGACAGGGAGGTCTACGAGCAGTACTTC
>TRBV27|TRBD1|TRBJ2-3|-
CASSYRGDTQYF
TGTGCCAGCAGTTACAGGGGGGATACGCAGTATTTT
>TRBV18|-|TRBJ2-7|-
CASSPRERVYSYEQYF
TGTGCCAGCTCACCACGGGAGCGGGTATACTCCTACGAGCAGTACTTC
>TRBV23-1|TRBD2|TRBJ2-1|-
CASSQSGGSEYNEQFF
TGCGCCAGCAGTCAATCGGGCGGGAGCGAGTACAATGAGCAGTTCTTC
>TRBV18|-|TRBJ2-5|-
CASSPPELRGETQYF
TGTGCCAGCTCACCACCGGAGTTGCGGGGAGAGACCCAGTACTTC
>TRBV27|TRBD1|TRBJ1-4|-
CASSWTGSGEKLFF
TGTGCCAGCAGTTGGACAGGGAGTGGCGAAAAACTGTTTTTT
>TRBV21-1|-|TRBJ2-4|-
CASSGLVLLAKNIQYF
TGTGCCAGCAGCGGTCTTGTCTTACTAGCCAAAAACATTCAGTACTTC
>TRBV5-4|-|TRBJ2-7|-
CASSLYMSGRAYEQYF
TGTGCCAGCAGCTTGTATATGAGCGGACGGGCCTACGAGCAGTACTTC
>TRBV19|TRBD1|TRBJ1-5|-
CASSPGQGWYSNQPQHF
TGTGCCAGTAGTCCGGGACAGGGCTGGTATAGCAATCAGCCCCAGCATTTT
>TRBV9|TRBD1|TRBJ2-7|-
CASSGPGQGNEQYF
TGTGCCAGCAGCGGTCCCGGACAGGGCAACGAGCAGTACTTC
>TRBV5-6|-|TRBJ1-1|few
CASSLLGTTGNTEAFF
TGTGCCAGCAGCTTGCTAGGAACAACAGGTAACACTGAAGCTTTCTTT
>TRBV7-9|-|TRBJ2-7|-
CASSPKDGLLSYEQYF
TGTGCCAGCAGCCCAAAGGACGGACTACTCTCCTACGAGCAGTACTTC
>TRBV5-5|TRBD2|TRBJ2-7|few
CASSSRLAGGPHEQYF
TGTGCCAGCAGCTCACGTCTAGCGGGAGGGCCGCACGAGCAGTACTTC
>TRBV7-9|-|TRBJ2-7|-
CASSLGSGEQYF
TGTGCCAGCAGCTTAGGGTCGGGAGAGCAGTACTTC
>TRBV7-3|TRBD1|TRBJ2-3|-
CASSSDRGSTDTQYF
TGTGCCAGCAGCTCGGACAGGGGGAGCACAGATACGCAGTATTTT
>TRBV19|TRBD2|TRBJ2-1|-
CASSGSGSSYNEQFF
TGTGCCAGTAGTGGTAGCGGGAGTTCCTACAATGAGCAGTTCTTC
>TRBV19|TRBD1|TRBJ1-4|-
CASSVGQGVEKLFF
TGTGCCAGTAGTGTCGGACAGGGTGTTGAAAAACTGTTTTTT
>TRBV27|TRBD1|TRBJ2-6|few
CASSSIQGASASGANVLTF
TGTGCCAGCAGTTCCATTCAGGGGGCCTCAGCCTCTGGGGCCAACGTCCTGACTTTC
>TRBV5-1|-|TRBJ2-4|-
CASSPGLAKNIQYF
TGCGCCAGCAGCCCCGGACTAGCCAAAAACATTCAGTACTTC
>TRBV7-9|-|TRBJ2-7|-
CSSSFKDTAYEQYF
TGTTCCAGCAGCTTTAAGGACACAGCCTACGAGCAGTACTTC
>TRBV18|-|TRBJ2-1|-
CASSPLAGSYNEQFF
TGTGCCAGCTCACCCCTTGCGGGCTCCTACAATGAGCAGTTCTTC
>TRBV9|TRBD2|TRBJ2-1|-
CASSATLAGVVNEQFF
TGTGCCAGCAGCGCGACTCTAGCGGGAGTCGTCAATGAGCAGTTCTTC
>TRBV5-5|TRBD1|TRBJ2-1|once
CASSLVAGGGYEQFF
TGTGCCAGCAGCTTGGTGGCAGGGGGTGGCTATGAGCAGTTCTTC
>TRBV27|-|TRBJ1-3|few
CASSPGAGNTIYF
TGTGCCAGCAGTCCAGGGGCTGGAAACACCATATATTTT
>TRBV5-1|TRBD1|TRBJ2-1|-
CASRDSSYNEQFF
TGCGCCAGCCGGGACAGCTCCTACAATGAGCAGTTCTTC
>TRBV6-6|TRBD1|TRBJ2-7|-
CAITSGTGGTYEQYF
TGTGCCATAACCTCCGGGACAGGGGGAACCTACGAGCAGTACTTC
>TRBV5-1|TRBD2|TRBJ2-1|-
CASSQRTSGTINEQFF
TGCGCCAGCAGCCAAAGGACTAGCGGGACTATCAATGAGCAGTTCTTC
>TRBV18|TRBD1|TRBJ1-1|-
CASSPQGGNTEAFF
TGTGCCAGCTCACCGCAGGGGGGGAACACTGAAGCTTTCTTT
>TRBV2|TRBD1|TRBJ2-5|-
CASSGSRDSGLKTQYF
TGTGCCAGCAGTGGTTCACGGGACAGTGGTTTGAAGACCCAGTACTTC
>TRBV6-4|TRBD2|TRBJ2-2|-
CASSEAGDTGELFF
TGTGCCAGCAGTGAAGCGGGGGACACCGGGGAGCTGTTTTTT
>TRBV28|-|TRBJ2-6|-
CASSSYRGLSGANVLTF
TGTGCCAGCAGTTCCTACCGAGGTCTCTCTGGGGCCAACGTCCTGACTTTC
>TRBV11-2|TRBD2|TRBJ2-3|once
CASSLDPAGGTSGSPYTQYF
TGTGCCAGCAGCTTAGATCCCGCGGGTGGGACTAGCGGGTCACCTTATACGCAGTATTTT
>TRBV7-3|TRBD2|TRBJ2-1|-
CASSSLAGGPYNEQFF
TGTGCCAGCAGCTCACTAGCGGGAGGGCCCTACAATGAGCAGTTCTTC
>TRBV28|-|TRBJ2-3|-
CASKNGDGLFSTDTQYF
TGTGCCAGCAAGAATGGGGATGGACTTTTTAGCACAGATACGCAGTATTTT
>TRBV6-1|-|TRBJ1-1|few
CASNPIVVDTEAFF
TGTGCCAGCAACCCAATAGTGGTGGACACTGAAGCTTTCTTT
>TRBV11-3|-|TRBJ2-2|few
CASSLVRRGDDRGAVF
TGTGCCAGCAGCTTAGTTCGCCGGGGAGACGACCGGGGAGCTGTTTTT
>TRBV11-3|TRBD2|TRBJ2-7|-
CASSFPSGTYEQYF
TGTGCCAGCAGCTTCCCTAGCGGGACCTACGAGCAGTACTTC
>TRBV29-1|-|TRBJ1-1|once
CSVDKDSLEVGAFF
TGCAGCGTTGATAAGGACAGTTTGGAGGTCGGAGCTTTCTTT
>TRBV5-4|TRBD1|TRBJ2-5|-
CASSLSGQGAGETQYF
TGTGCCAGCAGCTTGTCCGGACAGGGGGCAGGAGAGACCCAGTACTTC
>TRBV5-1|TRBD2|TRBJ2-7|-
CASSQGTNYEQYF
TGCGCCAGCAGCCAAGGGACTAACTACGAGCAGTACTTC
>TRBV19|TRBD1|TRBJ2-7|-
CASSIQLLQGADHEQYF
TGTGCCAGTAGTATTCAACTCTTACAGGGGGCGGACCACGAGCAGTACTTC
>TRBV4-1|-|TRBJ2-2|-
CASSPSATGELFF
TGCGCCAGCAGCCCCTCCGCGACCGGGGAGCTGTTTTTT
>TRBV7-9|TRBD2|TRBJ2-7|once
CASRRTSGYSYEQYF
TGTGCCAGCAGACGGACTAGCGGGTACTCCTACGAGCAGTACTTC